Listed below are T cell receptor beta chains from one sample, sequenced in a study of blood T cell repertoires in COVID-19. Clones were sequenced by immunoSEQ multiplex PCR, and TCRdb holds only the in-frame ones, with some missing. This sample has roughly 260,000 clones, with approximately 79% found just once. Sequences were obtained from peripheral blood. These receptor sequences come from a woman in her thirties or forties with active or convalescent COVID-19. Each CDR3 is given with its conserved first and last residue. D genes are given only for firm matches. Not every row has a clone size; where given, it reads once, few, many or a size class.

d_call	v_call	j_call	clone_size	cdr3_nt	cdr3_aa
-	TRBV6-5	TRBJ1-4	few	TGTGCCAGCAGGAAAGGAGGGAGATCTTATGAAAAACTGTTTTTT	CASRKGGRSYEKLFF
TRBD1	TRBV5-1	TRBJ1-4	-	TGCGCCAGCAGCCTCTCACCGGGACAGGGTCGGAACGAAAAACTGTTTTTT	CASSLSPGQGRNEKLFF
TRBD1	TRBV9	TRBJ1-2	-	TGTGCCAGCAGCGTCAGGGGGGACAACTATGGCTACACCTTC	CASSVRGDNYGYTF
TRBD1	TRBV29-1	TRBJ2-7	-	TGCAGCGTTGTGGTACAGGGGAAAAGGAACGAGCAGTACTTC	CSVVVQGKRNEQYF
TRBD1	TRBV28	TRBJ2-2	-	TGTGCCAGCAGTCCGAGGACAGGGGGCATCGGGGAGCTGTTTTTT	CASSPRTGGIGELFF
-	TRBV19	TRBJ2-1	-	TGTGCCAGTAGTAGACCCGGGAGCTCCTACAATGAGCAGTTCTTC	CASSRPGSSYNEQFF
-	TRBV23-1	TRBJ1-1	few	TGCGCCAACCCTTCCACAGGGAAGGGCACTGAAGCTTTCTTT	CANPSTGKGTEAFF
TRBD1	TRBV4-2	TRBJ1-3	-	TGTGCCAGCAGCCAACTTCCGGGACAGGGTAACCGAAACACCATATATTTT	CASSQLPGQGNRNTIYF
TRBD1	TRBV11-1	TRBJ1-1	-	TGTGCCAGCAGCTCGGGACAGGGGAGGAACACTGAAGCTTTCTTT	CASSSGQGRNTEAFF
TRBD2	TRBV27	TRBJ2-3	-	TGTGCCAGCAGTTTAGGAGCGGGGGGTCAGTATTTT	CASSLGAGGQYF
TRBD1	TRBV12-5	TRBJ2-3	-	TGTGCTAGCGCCTCGGGTAGGACAGGGGGTGCAGATACGCAGTATTTT	CASASGRTGGADTQYF
TRBD2	TRBV3-1/TRBV3-2	TRBJ2-5	-	TGTGCCAGCAGCCGGAGCGGGGGGGTTTACCAAGAGACCCAGTACTTC	CASSRSGGVYQETQYF
-	TRBV20-1	TRBJ2-3	-	TGCAGTGCTAGTGTAGGGGCCACAGATACGCAGTATTTT	CSASVGATDTQYF
-	TRBV28	TRBJ1-1	-	TGTGCCAGCAGTTTATCGACATCAGTCTCAAACACTGAAGCTTTCTTT	CASSLSTSVSNTEAFF
TRBD1	TRBV7-3	TRBJ1-6	once	TGTGCCAGCAGCTTACAGGGGGGAGGTAATTCACCCCTCCACTTT	CASSLQGGGNSPLHF
-	TRBV5-1	TRBJ1-1	-	TGCGCCAGCAGCTTCGACGACGGGAGCGCTTTCTTT	CASSFDDGSAFF